This T cell receptor beta chain was sequenced for a study of blood T cell repertoires in COVID-19. Background on the study: The samples span acute and convalescent COVID-19 from the United States, Italy and Spain. Sources were T cells, B-cell-depleted T cells, or PBMCs; the material itself was cDNA or gDNA.

Germline V lookup: CDR1 GTSNPN, CDR2 SVGIG (reference sequence). The CDR3 has 15 amino acids. The V segment lost 1 base and the J segment 4 bases; nucleotides outside the gene matches: 7. Measured with immunoSEQ multiplex PCR; TCRdb has only the in-frame clones, and not every one. The sample records 150,000 or so clones, more than 75% being singletons. This TCR derives from a woman in her sixties or seventies with acute or convalescent COVID-19. The chain couples TRBV30 to TRBJ2-5, with 9 bases fitting TRBD2. Material for sequencing was peripheral blood. CDR3 amino acids: CAWSGLRGGRETQYF. CDR3 sequence (DNA): TGTGCCTGGAGTGGTTTGCGGGGGGGCCGAGAGACCCAGTACTTC. Together with reference TRBV30 and TRBJ2-5, the CDR3 gives the full variable domain: SQTIHQWPATLVQPVGSPLSLECTVEGTSNPNLYWYRQAAGRGLQLLFYSVGIGQISSEVPQNLSASRPQDRQFILSSKKLLLSDSGFYLCAWSGLRGGRETQYFGPGTRLLVL.